This T cell receptor beta chain derives from a study of blood T cell repertoires in COVID-19. Study-level background: Researchers got acute and convalescent COVID-19 samples from the United States, Italy and Spain.

CDR3 length: 14 amino acids. In germline, CDR1 is LGHDT, CDR2 YNNKEL (reference sequence). Remarks on this clone: Sequence at one end of the junction differs from germline and may be a read error.

Here immunoSEQ multiplex PCR was the method, and the copy in TCRdb shows in-frame clones only, minus some. Among about 140,000 clones, approximately 88% were seen once, and the ten largest hold approximately 0.98%. The clonotype was recovered from a woman in her 50s with acute or convalescent COVID-19. Material: peripheral blood. The chain recombines TRBV3-1 (or the pseudogene TRBV3-2) with TRBJ2-5, with 8 bases lining up with TRBD2. The CDR3 sequence: CASSQDDREGPQDF. The DNA of the CDR3 is TGTGCCAGCAGCCAAGATGACCGGGAGGGCCCTCAGGACTTC.